The entry that follows covers one T cell receptor beta chain sequence. Its antigen is unknown. CDR3 size: 13 residues. CDR1 is MDHEN, CDR2 SYDVKM, per germline. V dropped 3 bases and J dropped 3 bases, with 8 bases sitting between them. The PCR had 60 Vbeta and 13 Jbeta primers. The data were produced by immunoSEQ multiplex PCR, yet TCRdb's version contains in-frame clones alone and is incomplete. Counted here are 95,000 to 100,000 clones, approximately 80% occurring once; the ten biggest clones make up 3% to 4.5%. The record originates from a study of cytomegalovirus exposure and HLA in healthy donors. The study, taken as a whole, reports: Because they were indistinguishable, some V segments, including TRBV6-2 and TRBV6-3, were excluded. The later analysis indicated that the majority of CMV-associated TCR beta chains appeared HLA-restricted.

The sample was PBMCs. This sequence joins TRBV28 and TRBJ1-2; TRBD1 is a possible D gene (5 bases). This TCR came from a female donor in good health and CMV-seropositive. CDR3 protein: CASSFATDYGYTF. The CDR3 DNA reads TGTGCCAGCAGTTTTGCGACAGACTATGGCTACACCTTC.